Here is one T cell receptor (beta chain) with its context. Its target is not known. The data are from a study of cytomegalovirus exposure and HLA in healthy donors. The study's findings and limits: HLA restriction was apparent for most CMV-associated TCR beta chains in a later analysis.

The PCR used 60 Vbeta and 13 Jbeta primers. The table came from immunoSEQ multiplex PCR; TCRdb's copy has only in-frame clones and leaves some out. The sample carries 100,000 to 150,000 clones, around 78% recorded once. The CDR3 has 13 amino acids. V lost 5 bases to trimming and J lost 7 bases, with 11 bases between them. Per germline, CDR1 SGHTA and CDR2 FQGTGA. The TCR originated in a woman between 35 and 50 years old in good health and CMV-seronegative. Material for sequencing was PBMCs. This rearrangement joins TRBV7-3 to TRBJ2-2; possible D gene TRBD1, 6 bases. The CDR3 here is CASSPYRDGELFF. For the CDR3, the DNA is TGTGCCAGCAGCCCGTACAGGGACGGGGAGCTGTTTTTT.